Described below is a single T cell receptor (beta chain) sequence and its context. The source of the sample is a study of OX40 agonist ivuxolimab in advanced cancers. Study details: Partial response was recorded in three patients: one hepatocellular carcinoma and two cutaneous melanoma cases.

Profiling relied on immunoSEQ multiplex PCR, and the TCRdb table lists in-frame clones only, not all of them. Here the sample spans about 77,000 clones, around four fifths being singletons. Trimming pared 7 bases from V and 0 bases from J, leaving 15 bases between. The CDR3 runs to 15 residues. Germline V gene data show CDR1 as SGHTA and CDR2 as FQGNSA. The TCR comes from an adult with an advanced solid tumor such as melanoma, head and neck, liver or kidney cancer. The chain employs TRBV7-2 and TRBJ1-1; D is possibly TRBD1 (5 bases). The material was CD4+ or CD8+ T cells sorted from blood, obtained in a trial of the OX40 agonist ivuxolimab. The CDR3 here is CASTPRGNMNTEAFF. The DNA of the CDR3 is TGTGCCAGCACCCCTCGGGGGAATATGAACACTGAAGCTTTCTTT.